Listed here are 18 T cell receptor beta chains from one sample, sequenced in a study of human thymus T cells (dated by TCRdb to the early 2020s). The library was obtained by the immunoSEQ multiplex PCR assay. Imported from immuneACCESS, the table was reduced by TCRdb to in-frame sequences with V and J called. These copies leave out some clones; in studies compared against another copy, an unresolved V gene accounts for under half, and the cause of the remainder is not known. The sample table shows 45,000 to 75,000 clones, and 90% to 95% are seen once. Around 6% of the sample belongs to the ten largest clones. Material: blood. All receptors come from a boy younger than two with a congenital heart defect but otherwise immunologically healthy.

The CDR3 reads CASSERTSGIGYNEQFF. CDR3 DNA sequence: TGTGCCAGCAGTGAACGAACTAGCGGGATTGGGTACAATGAGCAGTTCTTC. The rearrangement uses TRBV25-1 and TRBJ2-1; 10 positions match TRBD2. The V and J ends lost 2 bases and 4 bases, in that order; junction bases with no gene match: 8. The CDR3 sequence is 17 residues long. Germline V lookup: CDR1 MGHDK, CDR2 SYGVNS. Filled out from reference TRBV25-1 and TRBJ2-1, the complete variable domain reads EADIYQTPRYLVIGTGKKITLECSQTMGHDKMYWYQQDPGMELHLIHYSYGVNSTEKGDLSSESTVSRIRTEHFPLTLESARPSHTSQYLCASSERTSGIGYNEQFFGPGTRLTVL.

This clone was seen only a few times. This CDR3 is also generated by other DNA sequences in the sample. The genes are TRBV2 and TRBJ1-5, with 10 bases matching TRBD1. The junction had 1 base not matched to a gene; V was cut back by 4 bases and J by 4 bases. The CDR3 spans 14 residues. Germline values: CDR1 SNHLY, CDR2 FYNNEI. The CDR3 loop is CASSGTGGNQPQHF. DNA of the CDR3: TGTGCCAGCAGTGGGACAGGGGGAAATCAGCCCCAGCATTTT.

The chain employs TRBV4-3 and TRBJ1-2, with TRBD1 identical over 8 bases. The CDR3 loop spans 14 amino acids. V was clipped by 4 bases and J by 8 bases; unmatched bases: 9. CDR1 is LGHNA and CDR2 is YSLEER in the germline V gene. The CDR3 nucleotides read TGCGCCAGCAGCCCTCGACAGGGGATGGACGGCTACACCTTC. The encoded protein is CASSPRQGMDGYTF.

CDR3 sequence reads: CASSQVGGDRRDTQYF. In nucleotides, the CDR3 is TGCGCCAGCAGCCAAGTCGGGGGGGACAGGAGGGATACGCAGTATTTT. This chain links TRBV4-1 with TRBJ2-3; D assignment may be TRBD1 or TRBD2 (8 bases each). Germline CDR1 reads MGHRA; CDR2 reads YSYEKL. V lost 1 base and J lost 6, with 17 bases in between. The CDR3 has 16 amino acids.

The CDR3 coding sequence is TGTGCCATCAGTGAAGGGGGACTCACAGATACGCAGTATTTT. Translating it yields CAISEGGLTDTQYF. V is TRBV10-3 and J is TRBJ2-3; D possibly matches TRBD1 or TRBD2 (6 bases each). The V end lost 3 bases, the J end lost 2 bases, and 9 bases lay between the germline ends. From germline, CDR1 is ENHRY and CDR2 SYGVKD. This CDR3 has 14 amino acids.

This rearrangement joins TRBV7-2 to TRBJ2-7; either TRBD1 or TRBD2 may fit D (5 bases each). CDR1 and CDR2 from the germline V gene are SGHTA and FQGNSA. The V end was cut by 0 bases, the J end by 4 bases, with 10 bases between. CDR3 size: 14 residues. CDR3 region: CASSLAWGPYEQYF. As DNA, the CDR3 is TGTGCCAGCAGCTTAGCCTGGGGACCGTACGAGCAGTACTTC.

The chain has TRBV6-5 and TRBJ2-3; 9 bases align to TRBD1. Losses at the gene ends were 4 bases for V and 3 bases for J; bases not matched to a gene: 8. The CDR3 contains 16 residues. Germline V CDR1 and CDR2: MNHEY, SVGAGI. CDR3: CASSFNRDRATDTQYF. CDR3 DNA sequence: TGTGCCAGCAGTTTTAACCGGGACAGGGCAACAGATACGCAGTATTTT.

The genes are TRBV5-4 and TRBJ2-4; 7 positions agree with TRBD1. V lost 0 bases to trimming and J lost 0 bases; unmatched junction nucleotides: 9. Germline CDR1 reads SGHNT; CDR2 reads YYREEE (reference sequence). The CDR3 totals 18 residues. CDR3 bases: TGTGCCAGCAGCTTGGGCTCCACAGGGGCCCTAGCCAAAAACATTCAGTACTTC. Residues: CASSLGSTGALAKNIQYF.

The CDR3 sequence: CASRLNPSYEQYF. DNA of the CDR3: TGCGCCAGCAGGTTAAATCCCTCCTACGAGCAGTACTTC. V is TRBV5-1 and J is TRBJ2-7; no reliable D call. V was shortened by 5 bases and J by 0 bases, with 9 bases between the two germline ends. The CDR3 has 13 residues. Germline V gene sequence: CDR1 SGHRS, CDR2 YFSETQ.

V usage is TRBV30 and J usage is TRBJ1-2; 9 bases align to TRBD1. CDR1 is GTSNPN and CDR2 is SVGIG in the germline V gene (reference sequence). After removal of 2 bases from V and 8 bases from J, the junction contained 6 bases not matched to a gene. The CDR3 is 13 amino acids. The DNA for the CDR3 is TGTGCCTGGAGTACCACCGGGACAGGGGGCTACACCTTC. This encodes CAWSTTGTGGYTF.

The V call is TRBV27, the J call TRBJ2-1; D is unresolved. Trimming removed 3 bases at V and 5 bases at J, with 11 bases between. The V gene's germline CDR1 is MNHEY and CDR2 SMNVEV (reference sequence). The CDR3 is 14 amino acids. The CDR3 spells CASSFYSSHNEQFF. CDR3 sequence (DNA): TGTGCCAGCAGTTTCTACTCTAGTCACAATGAGCAGTTCTTC.

The V and J genes are TRBV7-2 and TRBJ2-5; D is perhaps TRBD1 (5 bases). Trimming took 3 bases from V and 3 from J, leaving 8 bases between them. CDR3 length: 13 residues. CDR1 is SGHTA and CDR2 is FQGNSA in the germline V gene. CDR3 protein: CASSFSREETQYF. Written as DNA, the CDR3 is TGTGCCAGCAGCTTTAGCAGGGAAGAGACCCAGTACTTC.

The gene calls are TRBV28 and TRBJ2-7, with D possibly TRBD1 on 6 matching bases. Trimming shortened V by 5 bases and J by 3 bases, and 17 bases separated the two germline ends. Germline values: CDR1 MDHEN, CDR2 SYDVKM. CDR3 length equals 15 residues. For the CDR3, the DNA is TGTGCCAGCAGTCCCGGGACAAATTTCAACTACGAGCAGTACTTC. Amino acids: CASSPGTNFNYEQYF.

This chain uses TRBV6-5 with TRBJ2-2; TRBD1 matches 7 bases. The ends lost 3 bases at V and 2 bases at J; junction bases unmatched: 3. The germline CDR1 and CDR2 sequences are MNHEY and SVGAGI. CDR3 length: 15 amino acids. CDR3 protein: CASSYGTVNTGELFF. CDR3 sequence (DNA): TGTGCCAGCAGTTATGGGACAGTAAACACCGGGGAGCTGTTTTTT.

The chain uses TRBV29-1 and TRBJ2-7; 7 nucleotides match TRBD1. The germline V gene has CDR1 SQVTM and CDR2 ANQGSEA. CDR3 size: 14 residues. The junction had 6 bases not matched to a gene; V was cut back by 4 bases and J by 0 bases. CDR3 bases: TGCAGCGTTGTTCTAGGGGGCGCCTCCTACGAGCAGTACTTC. Protein sequence: CSVVLGGASYEQYF.

V is TRBV21-1 and J is TRBJ1-1; whether TRBD1, the table's D call, matches the DNA was not checked. TRBV21-1 has pseudogene status. The CDR3 runs to 17 residues. This CDR3 is CASSKDEGGQMNTEAFF. CDR3 sequence (DNA): TGTGCCAGCAGCAAAGATGAGGGGGGACAGATGAACACTGAAGCTTTCTTT.

V is TRBV27 and J is TRBJ2-1, with TRBD2 matching 9 bases. The CDR3 has 14 residues. Trimming removed 5 bases from V and 7 bases from J; junction bases left unmatched: 6. Germline V gene lookup returns CDR1 MNHEY and CDR2 SMNVEV (reference sequence). The CDR3 protein is CASSLSGSYNEQFF. The CDR3 region has the DNA TGTGCCAGCAGTCTTAGCGGGAGTTATAATGAGCAGTTCTTC.

The chain joins TRBV6-5 to TRBJ1-2, with 9 bases identical to TRBD1. Trimming cost V 6 bases and J 1 base; bases outside gene matches: 3. The CDR3 contains 14 residues. Germline V gene lookup returns CDR1 MNHEY and CDR2 SVGAGI. DNA of the CDR3: TGTGCCAGCAGAGGGACAGGGCTTAACTATGGCTACACCTTC. Translation: CASRGTGLNYGYTF.